The clone carrying this TCR beta chain was counted between two and nine times. The CDR3 spans 12 residues. Between the trimmed V and J ends, which lost 7 bases and 4 bases, there was a span of 10 bases. Germline-derived CDR1 and CDR2 are SEHNR and FQNEAQ (reference sequence). The sample belongs to a study of identical twins. TCRdb re-called the 5' RACE reads through MiXCR, storing one row per CDR3 protein. This table holds 400,000 to 650,000 distinct CDR3 sequences, under 25% found once. These data were likewise used in another study, on T cells expressing NK-cell markers.

The material sequenced was CD4+ T cells sorted from blood. The chain has TRBV7-9 and TRBJ2-5, with a tentative D call TRBD2 (6 bases). This TCR was sampled from a young woman in good health. Written as DNA, the CDR3 is TGTGCCAGCACCTTGGGGGGAGAGACCCAGTACTTC. Encoded protein: CASTLGGETQYF.